A single sample is the source of the 13 T cell receptor beta chains below, sequenced in a study of human T cells and chemical hapten exposure. Time point specified: healthy volunteer bleed at 2 weeks. Total RNA extraction was carried out from unfractionated whole blood. TCRdb reprocessed the RACE reads via MiXCR and lists one record per CDR3 protein. Of 130,000 or so distinct CDR3 sequences detected, about 8.2% appear once; the ten largest clones hold around 1.9%. Sequencing input: whole blood. The receptors here all came from a male donor in good health. Some clones in this sample may be carry-over from other donors' samples.

This clonotype was picked up a small number of times. The CDR3 DNA follows: TGTGCCAGCAGTTCCCGAGAGACTAGCGGGGGGTTCAATGAGCAGTTCTTC. It encodes CASSSRETSGGFNEQFF. The chain employs TRBV27 and TRBJ2-1, with 13 bases aligning to TRBD2. Germline V gene sequence: CDR1 MNHEY, CDR2 SMNVEV (reference sequence). The CDR3 has 17 residues. J lost 6 bases, V lost 4 bases, and 9 bases had no gene match.

This chain joins TRBV27 and TRBJ1-2; D gene uncertain. V dropped 3 bases and J dropped 7 bases, with 12 bases sitting between them. Germline loops: CDR1 MNHEY, CDR2 SMNVEV (reference sequence). The CDR3 consists of 13 residues. CDR3 loop: CASSFARTSGYTF. CDR3 bases: TGTGCCAGCAGTTTTGCCCGGACTTCTGGCTACACCTTC.

The chain links TRBV19 to TRBJ2-3; weak D call: TRBD2 (7 bases). V was shortened by 5 bases and J by 2 bases, with 17 bases between the two germline ends. There are 16 residues in the CDR3. Germline CDR1 LNHDA, CDR2 SQIVND (reference sequence). CDR3: CASSPRGQLLTDTQYF. The CDR3, as DNA: TGTGCCAGTAGTCCGCGGGGGCAGCTCCTCACAGATACGCAGTATTTT. Using reference TRBV19 and TRBJ2-3 for the parts outside the CDR3, the full variable domain is DGGITQSPKYLFRKEGQNVTLSCEQNLNHDAMYWYRQDPGQGLRLIYYSQIVNDFQKGDIAEGYSVSREKKESFPLTVTSAQKNPTAFYLCASSPRGQLLTDTQYFGPGTRLTVL.

This clonotype has at least ten counts. The chain links TRBV27 to TRBJ2-5; TRBD1 is a possible D gene (6 bases). The V gene's germline CDR1 is MNHEY and CDR2 SMNVEV (reference sequence). This CDR3 spans 15 amino acids. The V gene lost 5 bases and the J gene lost 9 bases, with 22 bases spanning the gap. The CDR3 DNA is TGTGCCAGCAGTCCCCAGGGGAACAGGGAGATGGCCCAGTACTTC. Its protein is CASSPQGNREMAQYF.

V and J are TRBV29-1 and TRBJ2-5; D is possibly TRBD1 (6 bases). CDR3 length: 14 amino acids. The V end was cut by 6 bases, the J end by 2 bases, with 16 bases between. Germline V gene data show CDR1 as SQVTM and CDR2 as ANQGSEA. In nucleotides, the CDR3 is TGCAGCGTACCGGACAGCCTGAAACAAGAGACCCAGTACTTC. Protein: CSVPDSLKQETQYF.

A few counts support this clonotype. This sequence joins TRBV27 and TRBJ2-7; TRBD2 matches 10 bases. V lost 2 bases and J lost 0; bases outside the gene matches: 7. Germline V gene data show CDR1 as MNHEY and CDR2 as SMNVEV (reference sequence). CDR3 length: 17 residues. Here the CDR3 reads CASSLREAGGLSYEQYF. For the CDR3, the DNA is TGTGCCAGCAGTTTAAGGGAAGCGGGGGGGCTCTCCTACGAGCAGTACTTC.

In this sample, this clonotype turned up many times. This chain uses TRBV2 with TRBJ2-3, with 12 bases lining up with TRBD2. Looked up from germline, CDR1 is SNHLY and CDR2 is FYNNEI. CDR3 length: 16 amino acids. V shed 6 bases and J 2 bases; nucleotides not matched to a gene: 6. CDR3 amino acids: CASRRTSGVYTDTQYF. As DNA, the CDR3 is TGTGCCAGCAGGAGGACTAGCGGGGTATACACAGATACGCAGTATTTT. Supplemented by reference TRBV2 and TRBJ2-3, the full variable domain reads EPEVTQTPSHQVTQMGQEVILRCVPISNHLYFYWYRQILGQKVEFLVSFYNNEISEKSEIFDDQFSVERPDGSNFTLKIRSTKLEDSAMYFCASRRTSGVYTDTQYFGPGTRLTVL.

This clonotype has a single count. This sequence joins TRBV7-8 and TRBJ1-1, with 11 positions matching TRBD1. Germline assignment: CDR1 SGHVS and CDR2 FQNEAQ. The length of the CDR3 is 15 residues. V lost 6 bases, J lost 0 bases, and 3 bases stayed unmatched. Here the CDR3 DNA reads TGTGCCAGCAGTACGGGACAGGGGGTGAACACTGAAGCTTTCTTT. Protein: CASSTGQGVNTEAFF.

This clonotype turned up a few times. V gene TRBV29-1 combines with J gene TRBJ1-2, with unresolved D. V lost 1 base, J lost 2 bases, and 8 bases lay in between. The CDR3 is 13 residues long. The germline V gene encodes CDR1 SQVTM and CDR2 ANQGSEA. The CDR3 DNA reads TGCAGCGTTGAAGGCCACCCGAACTATGGCTACACCTTC. This sequence encodes CSVEGHPNYGYTF.

The V and J genes are TRBV6-2 or TRBV6-3 and TRBJ2-3, with a weak D call TRBD1 (6 bases). Trimming pared 2 bases from V and 4 bases from J, leaving 7 bases between. CDR1 and CDR2 (germline): MNHEY, SVGEGT. The length of the CDR3 is 13 residues. CDR3 coding DNA: TGTGCCAGCAGTTACAACAGGGCAGATACGCAGTATTTT. Translation: CASSYNRADTQYF.

This clonotype came up a few times. The rearrangement links TRBV27 to TRBJ2-7; no reliable D call. Trimming shortened V by 1 base and J by 2 bases, and 15 bases separated the two germline ends. The CDR3 length is 16 residues. Germline CDR1 is MNHEY and CDR2 is SMNVEV (reference sequence). This CDR3 reads CASSLLADPGAYEQYF. CDR3 nucleotides: TGTGCCAGCAGTTTATTGGCGGACCCAGGAGCCTACGAGCAGTACTTC.

The V gene is TRBV4-2, the J gene TRBJ1-2, with a tentative D call TRBD1 (6 bases). From germline, CDR1 is LGHNA and CDR2 YNFKEQ. The V gene lost 1 base and the J gene lost 8 bases, with 17 bases spanning the gap. This CDR3 is 15 amino acids long. The CDR3 protein is CASSQGVVEGQGYTF. The CDR3 DNA reads as TGTGCCAGCAGCCAAGGGGTCGTCGAGGGACAAGGCTACACCTTC.

This clonotype was counted between two and nine times. The chain is built from TRBV5-6 and TRBJ1-2; tentative D call: TRBD1 (6 bases). V was trimmed by 6 bases and J by 4 bases, leaving 13 bases between them. The CDR3 loop spans 13 amino acids. Germline V gives CDR1 SGHDT, CDR2 YYEEEE. The CDR3 protein is CASIQGSRYGYTF. CDR3 sequence (DNA): TGTGCCAGCATTCAGGGGTCTCGCTATGGCTACACCTTC.